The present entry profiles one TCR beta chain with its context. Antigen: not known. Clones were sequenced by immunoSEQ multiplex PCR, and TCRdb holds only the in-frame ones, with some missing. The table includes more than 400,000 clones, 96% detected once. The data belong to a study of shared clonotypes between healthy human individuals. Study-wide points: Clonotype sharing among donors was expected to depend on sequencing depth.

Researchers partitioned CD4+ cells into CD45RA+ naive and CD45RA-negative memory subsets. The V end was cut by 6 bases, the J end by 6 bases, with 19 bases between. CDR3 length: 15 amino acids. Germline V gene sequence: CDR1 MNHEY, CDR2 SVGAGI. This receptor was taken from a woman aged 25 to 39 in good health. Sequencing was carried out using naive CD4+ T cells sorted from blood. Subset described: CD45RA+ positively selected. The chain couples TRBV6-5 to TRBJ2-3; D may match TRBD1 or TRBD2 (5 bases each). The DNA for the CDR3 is TGTGCCAGCAGACGCGAACGGGACCCTCGGGATACGCAGTATTTT. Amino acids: CASRRERDPRDTQYF.